This TCR beta chain was obtained from a study of blood T cell repertoires in COVID-19. Study context: The samples span acute and convalescent COVID-19 from the United States, Italy and Spain.

Using immunoSEQ multiplex PCR, the repertoire was profiled, and TCRdb retains in-frame clones only, with some absent. The data contain about 110,000 clones, roughly four fifths of them singletons. V was pared by 0 bases and J by 4 bases, with 5 bases of the junction left unmatched. The V gene's germline CDR1 is SGHTA and CDR2 FQGNSA. The CDR3 is made up of 16 amino acids. The rearrangement joins TRBV7-2 to TRBJ2-5; the match to TRBD2 covers 10 bases. The source of this sequence is a woman aged 55-69 years with acute or convalescent COVID-19. Input material: peripheral blood. The CDR3 DNA follows: TGTGCCAGCAGCTTAGCGTCTAGCGGGGGACTAGAGACCCAGTACTTC. Encoded protein: CASSLASSGGLETQYF.